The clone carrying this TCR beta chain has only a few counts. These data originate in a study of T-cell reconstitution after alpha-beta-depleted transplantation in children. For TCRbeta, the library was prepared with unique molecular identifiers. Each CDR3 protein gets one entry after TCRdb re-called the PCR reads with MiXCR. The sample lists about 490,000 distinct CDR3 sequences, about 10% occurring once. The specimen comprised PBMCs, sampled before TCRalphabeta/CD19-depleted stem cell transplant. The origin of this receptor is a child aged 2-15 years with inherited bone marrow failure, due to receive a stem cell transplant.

CDR3 sequence (DNA): TGTGCCAGCAGCTTAGGACTAGCCCATGAGCAGTTCTTC. It codes for CASSLGLAHEQFF. The rearrangement links TRBV7-9 to TRBJ2-1, with 7 bases matching TRBD2. Germline V gene lookup returns CDR1 SEHNR and CDR2 FQNEAQ (reference sequence). This CDR3 comprises 13 residues. Trimming cost V 1 base and J 8 bases; bases outside gene matches: 2.